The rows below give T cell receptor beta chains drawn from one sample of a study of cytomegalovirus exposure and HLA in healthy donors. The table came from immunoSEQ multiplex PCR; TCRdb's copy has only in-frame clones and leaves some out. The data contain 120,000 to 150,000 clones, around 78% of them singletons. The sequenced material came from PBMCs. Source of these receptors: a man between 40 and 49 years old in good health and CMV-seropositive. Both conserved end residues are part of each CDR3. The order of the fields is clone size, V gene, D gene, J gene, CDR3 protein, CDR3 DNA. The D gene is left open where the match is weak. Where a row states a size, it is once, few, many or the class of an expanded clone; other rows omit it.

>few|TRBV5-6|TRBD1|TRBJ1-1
CASSFPTGDTEAFF
TGTGCCAGCAGCTTTCCGACAGGGGACACTGAAGCTTTCTTT
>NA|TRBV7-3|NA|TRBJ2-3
CASSLAAAISTDTQYF
TGTGCCAGCAGCTTAGCGGCAGCCATCAGCACAGATACGCAGTATTTT
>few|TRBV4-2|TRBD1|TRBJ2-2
CASSRNRDRVTGELFF
TGTGCCAGCAGTCGTAATAGAGACAGGGTCACCGGGGAGCTGTTTTTT
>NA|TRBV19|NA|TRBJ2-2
CASTILLGTDTGELFF
TGTGCCAGCACCATCCTCCTGGGGACTGACACCGGGGAGCTGTTTTTT
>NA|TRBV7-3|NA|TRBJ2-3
CASSFTRTDTQYF
TGTGCCAGCAGCTTTACGAGGACAGATACGCAGTATTTT
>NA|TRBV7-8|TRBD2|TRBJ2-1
CASSQRTGGNEQFF
TGTGCCAGCAGCCAACGGACGGGGGGCAATGAGCAGTTCTTC
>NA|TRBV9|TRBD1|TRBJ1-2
CASSGDRDGGYTF
TGTGCCAGCAGCGGAGACAGGGATGGGGGCTACACCTTC
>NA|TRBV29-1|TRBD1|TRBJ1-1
CSVDTGVVNTEAFF
TGCAGCGTTGACACAGGGGTAGTGAACACTGAAGCTTTCTTT
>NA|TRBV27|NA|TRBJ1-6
CASSWENNSPLHF
TGTGCCAGCTCCTGGGAGAATAATTCACCCCTCCACTTT
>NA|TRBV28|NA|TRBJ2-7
CASSYRATYEQYF
TGTGCCAGCAGTTACAGGGCCACCTACGAGCAGTACTTC
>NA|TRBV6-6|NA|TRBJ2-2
CASGDSGTGELFF
TGTGCCAGCGGCGACTCGGGCACCGGGGAGCTGTTTTTT
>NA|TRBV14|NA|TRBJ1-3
CASSQLQKAGNTIYF
TGTGCCAGCAGCCAGTTACAGAAGGCTGGAAACACCATATATTTT
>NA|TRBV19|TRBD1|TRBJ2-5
CASTPQGERGTQYF
TGTGCCAGTACCCCACAGGGGGAGAGAGGGACCCAGTACTTC
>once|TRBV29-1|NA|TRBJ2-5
CSVAPQLGSETQYF
TGCAGCGTTGCCCCCCAACTAGGCTCAGAGACCCAGTACTTC
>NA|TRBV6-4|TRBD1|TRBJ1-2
CASSGQGARYGYTF
TGTGCCAGCAGTGGACAGGGGGCGAGGTATGGCTACACCTTC
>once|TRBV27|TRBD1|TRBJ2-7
CATTRSGGHEQYF
TGTGCCACCACCCGATCAGGGGGCCACGAGCAGTACTTC
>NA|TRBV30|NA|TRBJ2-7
CAGAGSYEQYF
TGTGCCGGGGCAGGATCCTACGAGCAGTACTTC
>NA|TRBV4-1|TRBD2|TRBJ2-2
CASSQVSGSGTGELFF
TGCGCCAGCAGCCAAGTAAGCGGGAGCGGGACCGGGGAGCTGTTTTTT
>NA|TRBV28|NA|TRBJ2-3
CASSFLSGTDTQYF
TGTGCCAGCAGTTTCCTTAGCGGCACAGATACGCAGTATTTT
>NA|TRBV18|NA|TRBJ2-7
CASSPRAGENEQYF
TGTGCCAGCTCACCAAGGGCAGGGGAAAACGAGCAGTACTTC
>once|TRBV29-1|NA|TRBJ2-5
CSVEEPGQMLQETQYF
TGCAGCGTTGAAGAGCCCGGACAGATGCTACAAGAGACCCAGTACTTC
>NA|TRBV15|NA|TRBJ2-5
CATGSEIGTQYF
TGTGCCACCGGGTCGGAGATTGGTACCCAGTACTTC
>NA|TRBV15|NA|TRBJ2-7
CATSRDVVSSSYEQYF
TGTGCCACCAGCAGAGATGTCGTGAGTAGCTCCTACGAGCAGTACTTC
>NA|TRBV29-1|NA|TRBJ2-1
CSVGLGPSGYNEQFF
TGCAGCGTTGGATTAGGACCCTCGGGGTACAATGAGCAGTTCTTC
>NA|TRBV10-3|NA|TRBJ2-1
CAISRDTTYNEQFF
TGTGCCATCAGTAGGGACACCACCTACAATGAGCAGTTCTTC
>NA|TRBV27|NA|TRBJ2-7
CASTAKASYEQYF
TGTGCCAGCACCGCTAAAGCCTCCTACGAGCAGTACTTC
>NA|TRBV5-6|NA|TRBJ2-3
CASSLVLHAASTDTQYF
TGTGCCAGCAGCTTGGTTTTGCATGCGGCTAGCACAGATACGCAGTATTTT
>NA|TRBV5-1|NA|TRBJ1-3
CASSSLGQISGNTIYF
TGCGCCAGCAGCTCATTAGGACAGATCTCTGGAAACACCATATATTTT
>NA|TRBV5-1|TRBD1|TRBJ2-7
CASSSPEADRVSEQYF
TGCGCCAGCAGCTCCCCCGAGGCGGACAGGGTAAGCGAGCAGTACTTC